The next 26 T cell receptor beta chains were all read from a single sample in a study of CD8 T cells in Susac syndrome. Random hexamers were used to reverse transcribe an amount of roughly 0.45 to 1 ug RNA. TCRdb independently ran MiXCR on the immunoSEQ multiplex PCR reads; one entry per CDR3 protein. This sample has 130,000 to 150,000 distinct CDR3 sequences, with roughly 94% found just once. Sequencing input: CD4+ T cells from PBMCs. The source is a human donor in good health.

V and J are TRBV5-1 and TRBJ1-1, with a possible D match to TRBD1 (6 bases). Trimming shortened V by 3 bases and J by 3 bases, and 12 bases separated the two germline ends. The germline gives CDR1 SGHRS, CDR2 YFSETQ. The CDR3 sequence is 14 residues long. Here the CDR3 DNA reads TGCGCCAGCAGCTCTCAGGGGAGGGACACTGAAGCTTTCTTT. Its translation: CASSSQGRDTEAFF.

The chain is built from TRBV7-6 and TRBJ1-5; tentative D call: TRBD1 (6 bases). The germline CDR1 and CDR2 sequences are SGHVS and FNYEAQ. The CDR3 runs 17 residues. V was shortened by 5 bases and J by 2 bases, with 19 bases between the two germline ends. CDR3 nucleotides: TGTGCCAGCAGCCCCCGCGGGGGCGGGAAAGGCAATCAGCCCCAGCATTTT. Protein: CASSPRGGGKGNQPQHF.

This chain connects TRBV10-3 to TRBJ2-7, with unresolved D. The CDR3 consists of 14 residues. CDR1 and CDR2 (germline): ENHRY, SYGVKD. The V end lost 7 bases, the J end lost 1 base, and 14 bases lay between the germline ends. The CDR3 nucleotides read TGTGCCATCACCGCCACCCCTGGGTCCTACGAGCAGTACTTC. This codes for CAITATPGSYEQYF.

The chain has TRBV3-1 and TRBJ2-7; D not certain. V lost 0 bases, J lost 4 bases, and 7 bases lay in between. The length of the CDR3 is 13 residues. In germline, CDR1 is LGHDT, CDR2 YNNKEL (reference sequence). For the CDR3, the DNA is TGTGCCAGCAGCCAAGATTCCGATTACGAGCAGTACTTC. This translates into CASSQDSDYEQYF.

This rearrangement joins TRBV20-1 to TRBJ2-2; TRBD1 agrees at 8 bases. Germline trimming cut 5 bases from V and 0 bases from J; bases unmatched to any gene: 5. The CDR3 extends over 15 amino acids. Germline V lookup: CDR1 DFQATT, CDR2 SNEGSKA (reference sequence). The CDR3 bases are TGCAGTGCTCCTAAACAGGGGGCGAACACCGGGGAGCTGTTTTTT. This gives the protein CSAPKQGANTGELFF.

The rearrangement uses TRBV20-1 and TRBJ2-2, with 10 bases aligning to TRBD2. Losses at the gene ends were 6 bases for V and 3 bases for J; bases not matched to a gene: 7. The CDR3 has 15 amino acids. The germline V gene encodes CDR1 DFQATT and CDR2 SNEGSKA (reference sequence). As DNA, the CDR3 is TGCAGTGCCACACCCGGGACTAGCGACACCGGGGAGCTGTTTTTT. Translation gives CSATPGTSDTGELFF.

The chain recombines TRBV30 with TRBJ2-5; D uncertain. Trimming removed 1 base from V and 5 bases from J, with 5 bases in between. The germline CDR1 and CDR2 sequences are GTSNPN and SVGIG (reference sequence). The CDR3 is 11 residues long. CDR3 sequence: CAWSDRETQYF. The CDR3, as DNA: TGTGCCTGGAGTGATCGGGAGACCCAGTACTTC.

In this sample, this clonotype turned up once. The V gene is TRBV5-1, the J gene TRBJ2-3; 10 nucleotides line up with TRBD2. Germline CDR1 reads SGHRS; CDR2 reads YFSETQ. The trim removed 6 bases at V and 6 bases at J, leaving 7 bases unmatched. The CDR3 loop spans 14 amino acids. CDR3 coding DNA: TGCGCCAGCACAGCGGGAGGGCCCGTCGATACGCAGTATTTT. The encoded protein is CASTAGGPVDTQYF.

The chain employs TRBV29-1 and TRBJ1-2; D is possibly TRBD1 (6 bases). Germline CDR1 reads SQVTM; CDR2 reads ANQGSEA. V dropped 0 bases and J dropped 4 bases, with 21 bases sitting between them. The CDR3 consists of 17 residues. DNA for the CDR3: TGCAGCGTTGAAGATCTTCAACCGAGAGGGGGGAGCTATGGCTACACCTTC. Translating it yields CSVEDLQPRGGSYGYTF.

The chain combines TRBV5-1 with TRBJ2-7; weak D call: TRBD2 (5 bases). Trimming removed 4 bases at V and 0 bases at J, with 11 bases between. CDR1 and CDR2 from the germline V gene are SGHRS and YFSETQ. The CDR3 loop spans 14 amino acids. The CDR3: CASSGLSSSYEQYF. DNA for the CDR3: TGCGCCAGCAGCGGACTTTCAAGCTCCTACGAGCAGTACTTC.

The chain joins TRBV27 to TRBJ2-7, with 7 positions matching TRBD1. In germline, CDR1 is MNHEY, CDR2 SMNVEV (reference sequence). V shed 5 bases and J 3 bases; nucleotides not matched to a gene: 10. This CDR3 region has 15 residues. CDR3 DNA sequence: TGTGCCAGCAGTGTCAGACAGGGCCACGACTACGAGCAGTACTTC. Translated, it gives CASSVRQGHDYEQYF.

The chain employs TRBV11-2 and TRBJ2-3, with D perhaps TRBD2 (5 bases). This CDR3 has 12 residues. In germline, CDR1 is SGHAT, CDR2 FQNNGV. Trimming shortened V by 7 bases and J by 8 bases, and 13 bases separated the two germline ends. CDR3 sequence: CASNSRGGTQYF. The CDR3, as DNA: TGTGCCAGCAATTCCCGGGGTGGTACGCAGTATTTT.

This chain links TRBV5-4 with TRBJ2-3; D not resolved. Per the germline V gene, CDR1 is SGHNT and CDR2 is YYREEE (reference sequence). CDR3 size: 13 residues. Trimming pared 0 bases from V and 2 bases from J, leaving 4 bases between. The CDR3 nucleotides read TGTGCCAGCAGCTTGGTCGACACAGATACGCAGTATTTT. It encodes CASSLVDTDTQYF.

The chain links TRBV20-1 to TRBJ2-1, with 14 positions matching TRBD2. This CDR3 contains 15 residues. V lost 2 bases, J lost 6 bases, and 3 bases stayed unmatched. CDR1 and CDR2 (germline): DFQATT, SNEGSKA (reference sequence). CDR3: CSARIGLAGGNEQFF. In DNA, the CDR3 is TGCAGTGCTAGAATTGGACTAGCGGGAGGCAATGAGCAGTTCTTC.

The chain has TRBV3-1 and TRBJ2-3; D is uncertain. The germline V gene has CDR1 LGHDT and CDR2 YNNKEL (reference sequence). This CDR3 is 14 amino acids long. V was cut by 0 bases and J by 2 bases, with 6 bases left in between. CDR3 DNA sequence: TGTGCCAGCAGCCAAGACCGCTTCACAGATACGCAGTATTTT. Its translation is CASSQDRFTDTQYF.

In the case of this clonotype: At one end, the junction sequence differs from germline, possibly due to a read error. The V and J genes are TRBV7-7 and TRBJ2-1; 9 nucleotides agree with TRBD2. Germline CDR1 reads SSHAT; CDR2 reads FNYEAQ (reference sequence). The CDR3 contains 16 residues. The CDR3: CASSLWLAGGTNEQFF. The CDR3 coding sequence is TGTGCTAGCAGCTTATGGCTGGCGGGAGGGACCAATGAGCAGTTCTTC.

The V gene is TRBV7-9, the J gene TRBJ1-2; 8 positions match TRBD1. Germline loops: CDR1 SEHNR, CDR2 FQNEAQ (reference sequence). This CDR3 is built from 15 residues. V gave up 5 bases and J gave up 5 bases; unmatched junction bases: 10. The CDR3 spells CASSPQTGVGYGYTF. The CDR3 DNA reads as TGTGCCAGCAGCCCGCAGACAGGGGTGGGGTATGGCTACACCTTC.

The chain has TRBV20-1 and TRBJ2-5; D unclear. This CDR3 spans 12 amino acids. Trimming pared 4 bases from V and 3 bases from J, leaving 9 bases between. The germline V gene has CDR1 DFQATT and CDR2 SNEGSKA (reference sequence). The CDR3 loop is CSAIARKETQYF. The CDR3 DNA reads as TGCAGTGCTATCGCGCGGAAAGAGACCCAGTACTTC.

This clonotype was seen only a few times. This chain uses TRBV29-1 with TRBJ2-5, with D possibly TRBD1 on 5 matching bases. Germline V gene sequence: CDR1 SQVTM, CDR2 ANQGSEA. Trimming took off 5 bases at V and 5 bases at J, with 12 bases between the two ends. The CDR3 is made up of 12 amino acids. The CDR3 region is CSVWTTRETQYF. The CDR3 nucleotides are TGCAGCGTTTGGACAACTCGGGAGACCCAGTACTTC.

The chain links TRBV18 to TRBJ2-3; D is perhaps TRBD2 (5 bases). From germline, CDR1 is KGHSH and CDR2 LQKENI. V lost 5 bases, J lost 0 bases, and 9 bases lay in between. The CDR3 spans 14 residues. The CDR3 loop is CASSAGPSTDTQYF. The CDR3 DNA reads TGTGCCAGCTCAGCGGGCCCAAGCACAGATACGCAGTATTTT.

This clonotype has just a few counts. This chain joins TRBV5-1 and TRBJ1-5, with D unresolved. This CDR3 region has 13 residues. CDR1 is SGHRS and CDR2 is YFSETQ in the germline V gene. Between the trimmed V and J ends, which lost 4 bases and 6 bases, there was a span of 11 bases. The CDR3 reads CASSGGLGQPQHF. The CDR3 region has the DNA TGCGCCAGCAGCGGCGGACTGGGTCAGCCCCAGCATTTT.

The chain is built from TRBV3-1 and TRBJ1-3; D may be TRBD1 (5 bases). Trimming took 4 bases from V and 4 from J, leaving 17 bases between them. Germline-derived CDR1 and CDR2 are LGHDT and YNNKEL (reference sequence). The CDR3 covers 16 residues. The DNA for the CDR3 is TGTGCCAGCAGCCCCAGTGGTCCTGGGGGAGGAAACACCATATATTTT. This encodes CASSPSGPGGGNTIYF.

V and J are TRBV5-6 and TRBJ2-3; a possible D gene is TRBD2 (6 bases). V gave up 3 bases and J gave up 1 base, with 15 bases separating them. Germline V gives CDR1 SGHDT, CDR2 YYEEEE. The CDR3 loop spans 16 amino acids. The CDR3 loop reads CASSYRLERGTDTQYF. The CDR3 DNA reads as TGTGCCAGCAGCTACCGACTAGAGAGGGGCACAGATACGCAGTATTTT.

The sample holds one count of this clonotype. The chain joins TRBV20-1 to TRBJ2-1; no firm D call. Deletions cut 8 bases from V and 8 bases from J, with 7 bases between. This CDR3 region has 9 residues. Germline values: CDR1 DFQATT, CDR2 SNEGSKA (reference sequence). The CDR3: CSLSDEQFF. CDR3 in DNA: TGCAGTTTGAGCGATGAGCAGTTCTTC.

CDR3: CASSDRDSRGDTDTQYF. The CDR3 DNA reads TGTGCCAGCAGTGACCGAGACTCCCGTGGGGACACAGATACGCAGTATTTT. This rearrangement joins TRBV6-4 to TRBJ2-3, with no clear D. Germline CDR1 and CDR2: MRHNA and SNTAGT. Trimming cost V 2 bases and J 2 bases, with 17 bases left between them. The CDR3 has 17 residues.

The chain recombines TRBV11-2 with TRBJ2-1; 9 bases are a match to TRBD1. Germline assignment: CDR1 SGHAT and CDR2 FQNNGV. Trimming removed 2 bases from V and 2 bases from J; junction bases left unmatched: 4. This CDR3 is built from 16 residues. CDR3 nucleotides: TGTGCCAGCAGCTTAAATGGGGACAGGGCCTACAATGAGCAGTTCTTC. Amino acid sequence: CASSLNGDRAYNEQFF.